This passage covers 17 T cell receptor beta chains from one sample sequenced in a study of a mutant IDH1 vaccine in newly diagnosed glioma. Their cognate antigens are unknown. As for time point: week 35, safety follow-up. Each dose delivered 300 ug of mutant IDH1 20-mer peptide subcutaneously with imiquimod. TCRdb's copy holds only in-frame clones and misses some; the assay was immunoSEQ multiplex PCR. The data hold 70,000 or so clones, with more than 85% observed a single time. The sample in question was PBMCs, obtained from a glioma patient whose treatment included an IDH1 peptide vaccine. These receptors all stem from a man aged 30-40 years with glioma.

The J gene is TRBJ1-5, the V gene TRBV6-1; D ambiguous. The CDR3 contains 15 residues. CDR1 and CDR2 (germline): MNHNS, SASEGT. Trimming stripped 2 bases from V and 6 bases from J, with 14 bases between. The chain's CDR3 is CASSESGGEAQPQHF. CDR3 coding DNA: TGTGCCAGCAGTGAAAGCGGCGGGGAGGCTCAGCCCCAGCATTTT.

This chain connects TRBV18 to TRBJ1-6; D possibly corresponds to TRBD1 (5 bases). Trimming pared 3 bases from V and 8 bases from J, leaving 11 bases between. CDR1 is KGHSH, CDR2 LQKENI, per germline. The CDR3 runs to 14 residues. CDR3 bases: TGTGCCAGCTCACCTGCAGGGAGGGATTCACCCCTCCACTTT. Amino acid sequence: CASSPAGRDSPLHF.

The chain recombines TRBV5-1 with TRBJ1-1, with TRBD1 as a possible D gene (6 bases). This CDR3 has 13 residues. V gave up 4 bases and J gave up 10 bases, with 17 bases separating them. Germline assignment: CDR1 SGHRS and CDR2 YFSETQ. The CDR3 region is CASSRDMDLGAFF. The CDR3, as DNA: TGCGCCAGCAGCCGGGACATGGATTTGGGAGCTTTCTTT.

The chain recombines TRBV7-9 with TRBJ1-3, with unresolved D. Between the trimmed V and J ends, which lost 4 bases and 0 bases, there was a span of 13 bases. This CDR3 contains 16 residues. From germline, CDR1 is SEHNR and CDR2 FQNEAQ (reference sequence). CDR3 in amino acids: CASSSPTGGSGNTIYF. The CDR3 region has the DNA TGTGCCAGCAGCTCACCCACTGGAGGCTCTGGAAACACCATATATTTT. Looking up the rest from reference TRBV7-9 and TRBJ1-3 gives the full variable domain: DTGVSQNPRHKITKRGQNVTFRCDPISEHNRLYWYRQTLGQGPEFLTYFQNEAQLEKSRLLSDRFSAERPKGSFSTLEIQRTEQGDSAMYLCASSSPTGGSGNTIYFGEGSWLTVV.

The CDR3 sequence: CASSYSTAKNYGYTF. The CDR3, as DNA: TGTGCCAGCAGTTACTCGACCGCAAAGAACTATGGCTACACCTTC. The gene calls are TRBV6-5 and TRBJ1-2, with D uncertain. CDR3 size: 15 residues. Germline-derived CDR1 and CDR2 are MNHEY and SVGAGI. Trimming removed 0 bases from V and 2 bases from J, with 10 bases in between.

The V gene is TRBV2, the J gene TRBJ1-3; TRBD1 matches 7 bases. J gave up 4 bases and V 5 bases, and 2 bases lay outside the gene matches. Germline CDR1 reads SNHLY; CDR2 reads FYNNEI. The CDR3 is made up of 13 amino acids. The CDR3: CASSRDRGNTIYF. The CDR3 DNA is TGTGCCAGCAGTAGGGACAGAGGAAACACCATATATTTT.

The rearrangement uses TRBV7-6 and TRBJ2-7; 8 bases line up with TRBD1. V lost 1 base, J lost 4 bases, and 6 bases stayed unmatched. Germline values: CDR1 SGHVS, CDR2 FNYEAQ. This CDR3 contains 15 residues. CDR3 sequence reads: CASSLESGGGYEQYF. Written as DNA, the CDR3 is TGTGCCAGCAGCTTAGAGTCAGGGGGCGGATACGAGCAGTACTTC.

The sample holds a few counts of this clone. The gene calls are TRBV4-1 and TRBJ1-1; D uncertain. CDR3 length equals 14 residues. V shed 6 bases and J shed 5 bases, with 16 bases lying between them. Germline values: CDR1 MGHRA, CDR2 YSYEKL. The CDR3 protein is CASSNIGDWTEAFF. Written as DNA, the CDR3 is TGCGCCAGCAGTAACATCGGGGATTGGACTGAAGCTTTCTTT.

The V gene is TRBV28, the J gene TRBJ2-5, with TRBD1 matching over 8 bases. J lost 5 bases, V lost 2 bases, and 13 bases had no gene match. This CDR3 comprises 17 residues. Germline V gives CDR1 MDHEN, CDR2 SYDVKM. The CDR3 here is CASSLPAGGSSGETQYF. DNA for the CDR3: TGTGCCAGCAGTTTACCTGCAGGGGGCTCGTCGGGGGAGACCCAGTACTTC.

The DNA of the CDR3 is TGTGCCAGCAGTTTAAAACCCCCCGCCGTCGAGCGGTTCTACAATGAGCAGTTCTTC. Translation gives CASSLKPPAVERFYNEQFF. The rearrangement links TRBV28 to TRBJ2-1, with TRBD2 as a possible D gene (5 bases). The CDR3 length is 19 residues. Germline values: CDR1 MDHEN, CDR2 SYDVKM. The germline V and J ends were trimmed by 2 bases and 3 bases, with 23 bases remaining between them.

V is TRBV7-6 and J is TRBJ2-1; 12 positions agree with TRBD2. This CDR3 contains 15 residues. The V gene end was trimmed by 5 bases and the J gene end by 6 bases; junction bases not matched to a gene: 5. From germline, CDR1 is SGHVS and CDR2 FNYEAQ. The CDR3 loop is CASSPPSGRVNEQFF. CDR3 bases: TGTGCCAGCAGCCCTCCTAGCGGGAGGGTCAATGAGCAGTTCTTC.

The chain carries TRBV11-2 and TRBJ2-7; D perhaps matches TRBD1 (6 bases). The CDR3 is 13 residues long. Germline values: CDR1 SGHAT, CDR2 FQNNGV. The ends were cut back, 5 bases at V and 1 base at J, with 9 bases in the middle. The CDR3 reads CASSPDSSYEQYF. The CDR3 DNA follows: TGTGCCAGCAGCCCGGACAGTTCCTACGAGCAGTACTTC. Full variable domain (rest looked up from reference TRBV11-2 and TRBJ2-7): EAGVAQSPRYKIIEKRQSVAFWCNPISGHATLYWYQQILGQGPKLLIQFQNNGVVDDSQLPKDRFSAERLKGVDSTLKIQPAKLEDSAVYLCASSPDSSYEQYFGPGTRLTVT.

The gene calls are TRBV7-2 and TRBJ1-1, with D unclear. CDR1 SGHTA and CDR2 FQGNSA come from the germline V gene. V was trimmed by 5 bases and J by 5 bases, leaving 15 bases between them. The length of the CDR3 is 14 residues. In DNA form, the CDR3 reads TGTGCCAGCAGCCCAATAGCAAAGGGAACTGAAGCTTTCTTT. It codes for CASSPIAKGTEAFF.

V and J are TRBV5-6 and TRBJ2-7, with TRBD1 identical over 9 bases. Trimming took 6 bases from V and 5 from J; bases not matched to a gene: 15. Germline V lookup: CDR1 SGHDT, CDR2 YYEEEE. CDR3 length: 16 amino acids. The CDR3 DNA reads as TGTGCCAGCATCCAATATGGGGGACAGGGTCTGCACGAGCAGTACTTC. This encodes CASIQYGGQGLHEQYF.

V usage is TRBV5-1 and J usage is TRBJ1-2; 7 nucleotides agree with TRBD1. J lost 2 bases, V lost 7 bases, and 5 bases had no gene match. CDR1 SGHRS and CDR2 YFSETQ come from the germline V gene. The CDR3 runs to 13 residues. The CDR3 bases are TGCGCCAGCGGAGAGACAGGGAACTATGGCTACACCTTC. This sequence encodes CASGETGNYGYTF.

The genes are TRBV19 and TRBJ1-5, with D tentatively TRBD1 (5 bases). This CDR3 comprises 15 residues. Per the germline V gene, CDR1 is LNHDA and CDR2 is SQIVND (reference sequence). Trimming took 2 bases from V and 1 from J, leaving 9 bases between them. Here the CDR3 reads CASSIKGMSNQPQHF. DNA for the CDR3: TGTGCCAGTAGTATAAAGGGGATGAGCAATCAGCCCCAGCATTTT. The variable domain in full, completed from reference TRBV19 and TRBJ1-5, reads DGGITQSPKYLFRKEGQNVTLSCEQNLNHDAMYWYRQDPGQGLRLIYYSQIVNDFQKGDIAEGYSVSREKKESFPLTVTSAQKNPTAFYLCASSIKGMSNQPQHFGDGTRLSIL.

This CDR3 is CASTHRGDGGYTF. The DNA for the CDR3 is TGTGCCAGTACTCACAGGGGGGACGGTGGCTACACCTTC. This chain links TRBV19 with TRBJ1-2; TRBD1 matches at 8 bases. Germline CDR1 reads LNHDA; CDR2 reads SQIVND (reference sequence). The V gene end was trimmed by 7 bases and the J gene end by 7 bases; junction bases not matched to a gene: 8. The CDR3 consists of 13 residues.